This TCR beta chain was obtained from a study of T cell responses to AZD1222 COVID-19 vaccine. To note about this clone: The antigen is not known.

The protocol was immunoSEQ multiplex PCR, while the TCRdb copy is restricted to in-frame clones and leaves out a portion. The sample holds 120,000 or so clones, 90% seen once. Whole-study results and caveats: Among spike-specific TCRs, nearly half reportedly target unmutated variant regions. Recipients of AZD1222 seropositive at baseline numbered only 6 or 7.

The clonotype was recovered from an adult in good health. Material: peripheral blood, obtained on day 0 of AZD1222 vaccination.

The CDR3 sequence: CATKEQGRWDEQFF. CDR3 nucleotides: TGTGCCACCAAGGAACAGGGCAGGTGGGATGAGCAGTTCTTC. V is TRBV6-5 and J is TRBJ2-1; the D gene is possibly TRBD1 (6 bases). The V end lost 10 bases, the J end lost 8 bases, and 21 bases lay between the germline ends. The CDR3 length is 14 residues. Germline-derived CDR1 and CDR2 are MNHEY and SVGAGI.